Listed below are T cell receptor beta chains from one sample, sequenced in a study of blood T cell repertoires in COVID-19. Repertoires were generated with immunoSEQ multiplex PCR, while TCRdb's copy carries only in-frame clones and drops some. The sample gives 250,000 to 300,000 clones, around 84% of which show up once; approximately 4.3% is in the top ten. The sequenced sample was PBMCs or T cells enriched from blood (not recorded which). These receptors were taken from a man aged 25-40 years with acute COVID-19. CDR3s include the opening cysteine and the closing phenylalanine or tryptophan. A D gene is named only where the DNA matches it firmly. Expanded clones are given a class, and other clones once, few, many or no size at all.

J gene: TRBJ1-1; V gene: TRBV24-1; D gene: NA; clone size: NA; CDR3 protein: CATSDSGTEAFF; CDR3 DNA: TGTGCCACCAGTGATTCGGGCACTGAAGCTTTCTTT
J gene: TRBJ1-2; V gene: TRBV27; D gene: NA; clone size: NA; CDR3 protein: CASKGSMYGYTF; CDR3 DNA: TGTGCCAGCAAGGGGTCTATGTATGGCTACACCTTC
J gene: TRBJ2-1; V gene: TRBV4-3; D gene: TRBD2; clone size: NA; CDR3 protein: CASSQTRLAYEQFF; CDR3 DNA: TGCGCCAGCAGCCAAACCCGACTAGCTTATGAGCAGTTCTTC
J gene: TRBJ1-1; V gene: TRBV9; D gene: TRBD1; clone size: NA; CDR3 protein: CASSGVQGLNTEAFF; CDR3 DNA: TGTGCCAGCAGCGGCGTACAGGGGTTGAACACTGAAGCTTTCTTT
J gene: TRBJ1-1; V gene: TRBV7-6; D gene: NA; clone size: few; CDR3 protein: CASSQPIGDTEAFF; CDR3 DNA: TGTGCCAGCAGCCAACCAATAGGGGACACTGAAGCTTTCTTT
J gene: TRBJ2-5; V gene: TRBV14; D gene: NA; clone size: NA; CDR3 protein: CASSRLPTQGTQETQYF; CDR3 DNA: TGTGCCAGCAGCCGATTACCTACACAGGGAACCCAAGAGACCCAGTACTTC
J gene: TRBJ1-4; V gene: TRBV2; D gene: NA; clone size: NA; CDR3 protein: CASRGGRTNEKLFF; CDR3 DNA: TGTGCCAGCAGGGGGGGACGGACTAATGAAAAACTGTTTTTT
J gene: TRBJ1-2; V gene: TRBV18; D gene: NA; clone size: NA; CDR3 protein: CASSPPTTAVPQNYGYTF; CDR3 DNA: TGTGCCAGCTCACCACCGACAACAGCTGTGCCACAAAACTATGGCTACACCTTC
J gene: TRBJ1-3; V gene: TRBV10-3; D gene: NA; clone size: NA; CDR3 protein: CAISPTAGNTIYF; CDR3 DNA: TGTGCCATCAGCCCGACAGCTGGAAACACCATATATTTT
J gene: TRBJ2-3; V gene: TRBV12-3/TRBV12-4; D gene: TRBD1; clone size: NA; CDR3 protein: CASSPTRTGAQYF; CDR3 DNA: TGTGCCAGCAGTCCGACCCGGACAGGGGCGCAGTATTTT
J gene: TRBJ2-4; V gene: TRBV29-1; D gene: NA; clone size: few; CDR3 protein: CSVALRGKNIQYF; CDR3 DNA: TGCAGCGTTGCGCTCAGGGGCAAAAACATTCAGTACTTC
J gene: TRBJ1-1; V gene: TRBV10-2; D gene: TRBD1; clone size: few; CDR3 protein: CASLGGRDTEAFF; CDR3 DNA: TGCGCCAGCCTAGGGGGCCGGGACACTGAAGCTTTCTTT
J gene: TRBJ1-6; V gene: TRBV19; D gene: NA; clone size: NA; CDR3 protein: CASTTNPRASSYNSPLHF; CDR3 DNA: TGTGCCAGTACCACGAACCCACGAGCGAGCTCCTATAATTCACCCCTCCACTTT
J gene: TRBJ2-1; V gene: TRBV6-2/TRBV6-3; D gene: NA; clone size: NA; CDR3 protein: CASSYYAGLSYNEQFF; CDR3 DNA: TGTGCCAGCAGTTACTATGCGGGACTTTCCTACAATGAGCAGTTCTTC